One and the same sample provided the 25 T cell receptor beta chains below, sequenced in a study of OX40 agonist ivuxolimab in advanced cancers. Method: immunoSEQ multiplex PCR; TCRdb's copy keeps in-frame clones and lacks some. The data contain about 15,000 clones, about three quarters of them singletons. Here the sequenced sample was CD4+ or CD8+ T cells sorted from blood, taken in a trial of the OX40 agonist ivuxolimab. These receptors all stem from an adult with an advanced solid tumor such as melanoma, head and neck, liver or kidney cancer.

V gene TRBV7-9 combines with J gene TRBJ1-5; possibly TRBD1 for D (5 bases). The CDR3 totals 15 residues. Germline V CDR1 and CDR2: SEHNR, FQNEAQ (reference sequence). Trimming took off 6 bases at V and 1 base at J, with 13 bases between the two ends. The CDR3 loop reads CASSAGDVSNQPQHF. CDR3 bases: TGTGCCAGCAGTGCGGGGGACGTGAGCAATCAGCCCCAGCATTTT.

The chain has TRBV27 and TRBJ2-2; no clear D. The CDR3 is 14 amino acids. Trimming cost V 1 base and J 6 bases, with 9 bases left between them. CDR1 MNHEY and CDR2 SMNVEV come from the germline V gene (reference sequence). The CDR3 region is CASSLLTGPGELFF. The CDR3 coding sequence is TGTGCCAGCAGTTTATTGACTGGGCCCGGGGAGCTGTTTTTT.

This chain connects TRBV4-2 to TRBJ2-7, with D uncertain. This CDR3 contains 11 residues. Germline CDR1 reads LGHNA; CDR2 reads YNFKEQ. V was clipped by 6 bases and J by 2 bases, with 5 bases between them. The CDR3 nucleotides are TGTGCCAGCAGTTCTACCTACGAGCAGTACTTC. The encoded protein is CASSSTYEQYF.

This clone was observed once. The chain uses TRBV10-3 and TRBJ2-3, with D uncertain. Germline CDR1 ENHRY, CDR2 SYGVKD. The CDR3 totals 16 residues. The V and J ends lost 0 bases and 0 bases respectively, with 10 bases between them. As DNA, the CDR3 is TGTGCCATCAGTGAGTCGATCAGAAATAGCACAGATACGCAGTATTTT. Translation: CAISESIRNSTDTQYF.

The chain links TRBV4-3 to TRBJ1-5; a possible D gene is TRBD1 (5 bases). Germline assignment: CDR1 LGHNA and CDR2 YSLEER. V was trimmed by 0 bases and J by 7 bases, leaving 13 bases between them. This CDR3 has 15 amino acids. Written as DNA, the CDR3 is TGCGCCAGCAGCCAAGATCGGGGGGGATACCAGCCCCAGCATTTT. This translates into CASSQDRGGYQPQHF.

This chain uses TRBV4-1 with TRBJ2-3; the D call may be TRBD1 or TRBD2 (5 bases each). Trimming pared 4 bases from V and 5 bases from J, leaving 16 bases between. This CDR3 region has 15 residues. Germline-derived CDR1 and CDR2 are MGHRA and YSYEKL. The CDR3 sequence: CASSPREGYLDTQYF. DNA for the CDR3: TGCGCCAGCAGCCCAAGAGAGGGGTACCTAGATACGCAGTATTTT.

This chain links TRBV28 with TRBJ2-7; 11 bases match TRBD2. Trimming took 3 bases from V and 0 from J; bases not matched to a gene: 7. The CDR3 covers 17 residues. Germline V lookup: CDR1 MDHEN, CDR2 SYDVKM. This CDR3 is CASSFKGLAASSYEQYF. The CDR3 DNA reads TGTGCCAGCAGTTTTAAGGGACTAGCGGCGAGCTCCTACGAGCAGTACTTC.

This clone was picked up a small number of times. Different DNA sequences within this sample yield the same CDR3. The chain combines TRBV28 with TRBJ2-1; 7 nucleotides align to TRBD2. There are 15 residues in the CDR3. V was pared by 3 bases and J by 5 bases, with 7 bases of the junction left unmatched. CDR1 and CDR2 (germline): MDHEN, SYDVKM. CDR3 DNA sequence: TGTGCCAGCAGTTTTGGCGGGAGAGGCCACAATGAGCAGTTCTTC. Its protein product is CASSFGGRGHNEQFF.

The gene calls are TRBV10-2 and TRBJ2-7, with 9 bases fitting TRBD1. Germline lookup yields CDR1 WSHSY and CDR2 SAAADI. The CDR3 length is 15 residues. The J segment lost 4 bases and the V segment lost 3 bases, leaving 7 bases of the junction unmatched. The CDR3 is CASSESGQGLYEQYF. Here the CDR3 DNA reads TGCGCCAGCAGTGAATCGGGACAGGGTTTATACGAGCAGTACTTC.

The chain uses TRBV4-3 and TRBJ1-4, with a possible D match to TRBD1 (5 bases). Germline-derived CDR1 and CDR2 are LGHNA and YSLEER. The CDR3 has 17 residues. The ends were cut back, 0 bases at V and 8 bases at J, with 19 bases in the middle. The CDR3 DNA is TGCGCCAGCAGCCAAGATTCCCCCGCGGCTGGGGGGGAAAAACTGTTTTTT. It yields the protein CASSQDSPAAGGEKLFF.

The chain uses TRBV11-2 and TRBJ2-1, with D unclear. Germline V gene sequence: CDR1 SGHAT, CDR2 FQNNGV. Trimming shortened V by 5 bases and J by 8 bases, and 7 bases separated the two germline ends. The CDR3 covers 11 residues. The CDR3 nucleotides are TGTGCCAGCAGCGCAGACTATGAGCAGTTCTTC. Protein sequence: CASSADYEQFF.

The V gene is TRBV28, the J gene TRBJ2-1, with a weak D call TRBD1 (6 bases). Germline V gives CDR1 MDHEN, CDR2 SYDVKM. The V end lost 6 bases, the J end lost 7 bases, and 16 bases lay between the germline ends. This CDR3 has 14 residues. The CDR3 bases are TGTGCCAGCAGGGCTACAGGGTTACGGAATGAGCAGTTCTTC. The encoded protein is CASRATGLRNEQFF.

The chain has TRBV14 and TRBJ2-7; the match to TRBD1 covers 9 bases. Losses at the gene ends were 6 bases for V and 0 bases for J; bases not matched to a gene: 6. The CDR3 is 15 amino acids. Per germline, CDR1 SGHDN and CDR2 FVKESK. Here the CDR3 DNA reads TGTGCCAGCAGTTCCGGGACAGGGCCCTCCTACGAGCAGTACTTC. Translating it yields CASSSGTGPSYEQYF.

This rearrangement joins TRBV15 to TRBJ2-7, with a tentative D call TRBD2 (6 bases). Germline lookup yields CDR1 LNHNV and CDR2 YYDKDF (reference sequence). The length of the CDR3 is 18 residues. V was pared by 2 bases and J by 0 bases, with 20 bases between. The CDR3 region is CATSRPGEPSESSYEQYF. CDR3 coding DNA: TGTGCCACCAGCAGACCGGGGGAGCCTAGCGAAAGCTCCTACGAGCAGTACTTC. Full variable domain (remainder filled in from reference TRBV15 and TRBJ2-7): DAMVIQNPRYQVTQFGKPVTLSCSQTLNHNVMYWYQQKSSQAPKLLFHYYDKDFNNEADTPDNFQSRRPNTSFCFLDIRSPGLGDTAMYLCATSRPGEPSESSYEQYFGPGTRLTVT.

By its share, this clone is medium-sized. CDR3 nucleotide sequence: TGTGCCAGCAGTAAACAGGGTGTCACTGAAGCTTTCTTT. Residues: CASSKQGVTEAFF. V gene TRBV6-5 combines with J gene TRBJ1-1; maybe TRBD1 (6 bases). The CDR3 runs 13 residues. CDR1 MNHEY and CDR2 SVGAGI come from the germline V gene. V was clipped by 5 bases and J by 4 bases, with 11 bases between them.

J is TRBJ2-7 and V is TRBV13, with a possible D match to TRBD2 (5 bases). CDR1 PRHDT and CDR2 FYEKMQ come from the germline V gene (reference sequence). Trimming removed 5 bases from V and 0 bases from J, with 8 bases in between. The CDR3 spans 13 residues. Here the CDR3 reads CASSPRGSYEQYF. CDR3 bases: TGTGCCAGCAGCCCACGGGGCTCCTACGAGCAGTACTTC.

The rearrangement joins TRBV30 to TRBJ2-3, with TRBD2 matching 10 bases. The J segment lost 6 bases and the V segment lost 0 bases, leaving 12 bases of the junction unmatched. The CDR3 is made up of 17 amino acids. Germline V lookup: CDR1 GTSNPN, CDR2 SVGIG (reference sequence). CDR3 region: CAWSVGSSGRAGDTQYF. The CDR3 region has the DNA TGTGCCTGGAGTGTAGGGTCCAGCGGGAGGGCCGGGGATACGCAGTATTTT.

The rearrangement joins TRBV11-2 to TRBJ2-1; D is unclear. Trimming shortened V by 3 bases and J by 6 bases, and 9 bases separated the two germline ends. Germline CDR1 is SGHAT and CDR2 is FQNNGV. This CDR3 has 13 residues. This CDR3 reads CASSFQPLNEQFF. CDR3 in DNA: TGTGCCAGCAGCTTCCAACCCCTCAATGAGCAGTTCTTC.

The chain recombines TRBV28 with TRBJ2-3; 10 bases align to TRBD2. Germline V CDR1 and CDR2: MDHEN, SYDVKM. The CDR3 is 16 amino acids. The J segment lost 8 bases and the V segment lost 6 bases, leaving 14 bases of the junction unmatched. CDR3 nucleotide sequence: TGTGCCAGCAGCAGCCGCGTGGGACTAGCGAAAATTACGCAGTATTTT. Amino acids: CASSSRVGLAKITQYF.

The chain couples TRBV29-1 to TRBJ2-5; the match to TRBD1 covers 9 bases. J lost 7 bases, V lost 0 bases, and 3 bases had no gene match. Germline CDR1 reads SQVTM; CDR2 reads ANQGSEA. The CDR3 consists of 13 residues. The CDR3 protein is CSVEEGQGLTQYF. As DNA, the CDR3 is TGCAGCGTTGAAGAGGGACAGGGCCTGACCCAGTACTTC.

V and J are TRBV5-6 and TRBJ1-1; 9 bases fit TRBD1. CDR3 length: 14 amino acids. J lost 11 bases, V lost 0 bases, and 8 bases had no gene match. Germline-derived CDR1 and CDR2 are SGHDT and YYEEEE. The CDR3 nucleotides read TGTGCCAGCAGCTTGGGTGCCGGGACAGGGCTTGCTTTCTTT. This encodes CASSLGAGTGLAFF.

The rearrangement uses TRBV19 and TRBJ2-1, with unresolved D. The ends were cut back, 3 bases at V and 4 bases at J, with 7 bases in the middle. The CDR3 consists of 13 residues. Germline CDR1 and CDR2: LNHDA and SQIVND (reference sequence). CDR3 sequence: CASSIIGYNEQFF. In DNA form, the CDR3 reads TGTGCCAGTAGTATCATCGGATACAATGAGCAGTTCTTC. The full variable domain, rest sourced from reference TRBV19 and TRBJ2-1, is DGGITQSPKYLFRKEGQNVTLSCEQNLNHDAMYWYRQDPGQGLRLIYYSQIVNDFQKGDIAEGYSVSREKKESFPLTVTSAQKNPTAFYLCASSIIGYNEQFFGPGTRLTVL.

The gene calls are TRBV4-3 and TRBJ2-6; D might be TRBD1 (7 bases). The germline V and J ends were trimmed by 0 bases and 3 bases, with 21 bases remaining between them. The CDR3 totals 20 residues. Germline values: CDR1 LGHNA, CDR2 YSLEER. CDR3 coding DNA: TGCGCCAGCAGCCAAGACCCCAGGGGGGTAATTTTTGGTGGGGCCAACGTCCTGACTTTC. It codes for CASSQDPRGVIFGGANVLTF.

The chain recombines TRBV19 with TRBJ2-7; 11 nucleotides agree with TRBD2. The germline V gene encodes CDR1 LNHDA and CDR2 SQIVND (reference sequence). This CDR3 region has 16 residues. Trimming took 5 bases from V and 2 from J; bases not matched to a gene: 8. CDR3 coding DNA: TGTGCCAGTAGTGTCACGACTAGCGGGACTCCCTACGAGCAGTACTTC. It is translated as CASSVTTSGTPYEQYF.

A few counts support this clone. Written as DNA, the CDR3 is TGTGCCAGCAGCTTAGCGGCAAACTCTGGGGCCAACGTCCTGACTTTC. The encoded protein is CASSLAANSGANVLTF. The rearrangement uses TRBV13 and TRBJ2-6; D remains unclear. Germline CDR1 and CDR2: PRHDT and FYEKMQ (reference sequence). This CDR3 comprises 16 residues. V lost 1 base to trimming and J lost 0 bases, with 7 bases between them. Variable domain in full (rest from reference TRBV13 and TRBJ2-6): AAGVIQSPRHLIKEKRETATLKCYPIPRHDTVYWYQQGPGQDPQFLISFYEKMQSDKGSIPDRFSAQQFSDYHSELNMSSLELGDSALYFCASSLAANSGANVLTFGAGSRLTVL.